The clone carrying this TCR beta chain showed up just once. Its antigen is undetermined. Germline CDR1 MNHEY, CDR2 SMNVEV (reference sequence). The CDR3 totals 16 residues. V was cut by 3 bases and J by 2 bases, with 15 bases left in between. This specimen belongs to a study of OX40 agonist ivuxolimab in advanced cancers. Study-wide results and caveats: It was not determined which antigens were specifically recognized by the peripheral T cells that had undergone clonal expansion.

Here immunoSEQ multiplex PCR was the method, and the copy in TCRdb shows in-frame clones only, minus some. The sample yields roughly 13,000 clones, about 75% seen once. The TCR originated in an adult with an advanced solid tumor such as melanoma, head and neck, liver or kidney cancer. The J gene is TRBJ2-3, the V gene TRBV27; no clear D. The material was CD4+ or CD8+ T cells sorted from blood, obtained in a trial of the OX40 agonist ivuxolimab. CDR3 region: CASSLGYPPTTDTQYF. CDR3 in DNA: TGTGCCAGCAGTTTGGGGTATCCCCCCACCACAGATACGCAGTATTTT.